Listed below are T cell receptor beta chains from one sample, sequenced in a study of CD8 T cell repertoires and HIV-1 epitope variants. TCRdb's copy holds only in-frame clones and misses some; the assay was immunoSEQ multiplex PCR. The table lists a few thousand clones, about 65% of them singletons. For these receptors, no antigen is known. Specimen: cultured CD8+ T cells derived from PBMCs. These TCRs come from a male donor with HIV. The CDR3 runs from the conserved cysteine through the conserved F or W. A D gene is named only where the DNA matches it firmly. Not every row has a clone size; where given, it reads once, few, many or a size class.

TRBJ1-2 | - | few | TRBV7-9 | CASSHAGVVGQDGYTF | TGTGCCAGCAGCCACGCCGGAGTGGTTGGGCAAGATGGCTACACCTTC
TRBJ2-7 | - | hyperexpanded | TRBV27 | CASSSDVSAYEQYF | TGTGCCAGCAGTTCAGATGTCTCGGCCTACGAGCAGTACTTC
TRBJ1-5 | TRBD1 | - | TRBV28 | CASSSEQGALNQPQHF | TGTGCCAGCAGTTCCGAACAGGGGGCTCTCAATCAGCCCCAGCATTTT
TRBJ2-1 | - | - | TRBV6-5 | CASENDYNEQFF | TGTGCCAGTGAAAATGACTACAATGAGCAGTTCTTC
TRBJ1-1 | - | few | TRBV28 | CASSFRRTGGFF | TGTGCCAGCAGTTTTCGGAGGACGGGGGGCTTCTTT
TRBJ1-2 | - | - | TRBV25-1 | CASSVHMGGYTF | TGTGCCAGCAGTGTCCATATGGGAGGCTACACCTTC
TRBJ2-1 | - | - | TRBV2 | CASSPYPKSYNEQFF | TGTGCCAGCAGTCCTTATCCTAAGAGCTACAATGAGCAGTTCTTC
TRBJ2-7 | TRBD2 | few | TRBV5-5 | CASSPAGFIYEQYF | TGTGCCAGCAGTCCAGCGGGATTCATCTACGAGCAGTACTTC
TRBJ1-5 | - | - | TRBV13 | CASSLAPDRPQHF | TGTGCCAGCAGCTTAGCGCCCGATCGGCCCCAGCATTTT
TRBJ1-5 | - | few | TRBV7-6 | CASSLGGGSNQPQHF | TGTGCCAGCAGCTTAGGGGGTGGGAGCAATCAGCCCCAGCATTTT
TRBJ2-1 | TRBD2 | - | TRBV9 | CASTQGSGVSYNEQFF | TGTGCCAGCACCCAGGGTAGCGGGGTCTCCTACAATGAGCAGTTCTTC
TRBJ1-2 | TRBD1 | - | TRBV7-8 | CASSPQGLGPYGYTF | TGTGCCAGCAGCCCACAGGGGTTGGGACCCTATGGCTACACCTTC
TRBJ2-1 | - | - | TRBV25-1 | CASSRLGEQFF | TGTGCCAGCAGTCGGCTCGGTGAGCAGTTCTTC
TRBJ2-1 | - | - | TRBV27 | CASSLDGEFYNEQFF | TGTGCCAGCAGTTTGGACGGGGAATTCTACAATGAGCAGTTCTTC
TRBJ2-1 | TRBD2 | - | TRBV5-4 | CASSWGSSGSGTEQFF | TGTGCCAGCAGCTGGGGGTCCAGCGGGAGTGGTACTGAGCAGTTCTTC
TRBJ2-1 | - | - | TRBV9 | CASSPQDHNEQFF | TGTGCCAGCAGCCCTCAGGACCACAATGAGCAGTTCTTC
TRBJ2-1 | - | - | TRBV28 | CASSGDRLNEQFF | TGTGCCAGCAGTGGGGACCGACTCAATGAGCAGTTCTTC
TRBJ2-1 | TRBD2 | - | TRBV7-3 | CASSQAPGLAGVSSYNEQFF | TGTGCCAGCAGCCAGGCCCCGGGACTAGCGGGGGTAAGCTCCTACAATGAGCAGTTCTTC
TRBJ2-7 | TRBD1 | - | TRBV29-1 | CSIRDRVTYEQYF | TGCAGCATCCGGGACAGGGTAACGTACGAGCAGTACTTC
TRBJ1-6 | - | few | TRBV28 | CASNRGVEYNSPLHF | TGTGCCAGCAACCGCGGGGTAGAGTATAATTCACCCCTCCACTTT
TRBJ2-1 | - | - | TRBV6-6 | CASTPAWENSYNEQFF | TGTGCCAGCACTCCCGCCTGGGAGAACTCATACAATGAGCAGTTCTTC
TRBJ2-7 | TRBD1 | - | TRBV19 | CASSKTRGQGSPYEQYF | TGTGCCAGTAGTAAGACGCGGGGACAGGGATCCCCCTACGAGCAGTACTTC
TRBJ1-5 | - | few | TRBV27 | CASRPGTISNQPQHF | TGTGCCAGCAGACCAGGGACAATAAGCAATCAGCCCCAGCATTTT
TRBJ2-7 | TRBD2 | - | TRBV10-1 | CASSELAGVSYEQYF | TGCGCCAGCAGTGAACTAGCGGGAGTCTCCTACGAGCAGTACTTC
TRBJ2-1 | TRBD1 | few | TRBV7-9 | CASSLGQAPEQFF | TGTGCCAGCAGCCTTGGACAGGCTCCTGAGCAGTTCTTC
TRBJ2-7 | - | medium-sized | TRBV19 | CASSIAGDTLYEQYF | TGTGCCAGTAGTATAGCTGGGGACACCCTATACGAGCAGTACTTC
TRBJ2-7 | - | - | TRBV11-2 | CASSLFVSYEQYF | TGTGCCAGCAGCTTATTTGTCTCCTACGAGCAGTACTTC
TRBJ1-2 | - | - | TRBV6-1 | CASSEPSGHRAYGYTF | TGTGCCAGCAGTGAACCGTCCGGCCACCGGGCGTATGGCTACACCTTC
TRBJ1-2 | - | - | TRBV13 | CASSFADSFYGYTF | TGTGCCAGCAGCTTCGCGGACAGCTTCTATGGCTACACCTTC
TRBJ1-1 | - | - | TRBV9 | CASSALGGLTEAFF | TGTGCCAGCAGCGCCCTTGGGGGTTTAACTGAAGCTTTCTTT
TRBJ2-7 | TRBD1 | - | TRBV7-8 | CASSSGTVSYEQYF | TGTGCCAGCAGCTCCGGGACAGTTTCCTACGAGCAGTACTTC
TRBJ2-1 | - | - | TRBV25-1 | CASRDSNYNEQFF | TGTGCCAGTCGGGACTCAAATTACAATGAGCAGTTCTTC
TRBJ2-1 | - | few | TRBV29-1 | CSVEGAGLGNEQFF | TGCAGCGTTGAGGGTGCAGGGTTGGGCAATGAGCAGTTCTTC
TRBJ2-5 | TRBD2 | - | TRBV18 | CASSPSGGQETQYF | TGTGCCAGCTCACCAAGCGGGGGCCAAGAGACCCAGTACTTC
TRBJ2-5 | TRBD2 | - | TRBV7-6 | CASSYLPGGLAGSETQYF | TGTGCCAGCAGCTACTTACCGGGGGGACTAGCGGGGTCAGAGACCCAGTACTTC
TRBJ2-1 | - | - | TRBV29-1 | CSVEGGPYNEQFF | TGCAGCGTCGAGGGAGGCCCCTACAATGAGCAGTTCTTC
TRBJ2-1 | TRBD1 | - | TRBV28 | CASSLSQGISYNEQFF | TGTGCCAGCAGTTTATCACAGGGGATATCCTACAATGAGCAGTTCTTC
TRBJ1-1 | - | - | TRBV7-3 | CASSLSQGTTEAFF | TGTGCCAGCAGCTTATCGCAGGGGACCACTGAAGCTTTCTTT
TRBJ2-4 | - | once | TRBV4-2 | CASSQAAIWQGTGNIQYF | TGTGCCAGCAGCCAAGCCGCTATCTGGCAGGGGACGGGTAACATTCAGTACTTC
TRBJ2-7 | TRBD1 | few | TRBV4-2 | CASSLGQYLREQYF | TGTGCCAGCAGCTTGGGACAGTACCTTCGTGAGCAGTACTTC
TRBJ1-3 | - | - | TRBV6-1 | CASRAQGPSGNTIYF | TGTGCTAGCAGGGCACAGGGCCCCTCTGGAAACACCATATATTTT
TRBJ2-1 | TRBD1 | medium-sized | TRBV15 | CATSITTGVVDNEQFF | TGTGCCACCAGCATTACGACAGGGGTTGTGGACAATGAGCAGTTCTTC
TRBJ2-1 | TRBD2 | - | TRBV6-4 | CASSRSGGAGEQFF | TGTGCCAGCAGTAGGAGCGGGGGGGCCGGTGAGCAGTTCTTC
TRBJ2-3 | TRBD2 | few | TRBV15 | CATSSSLAGLTDTQYF | TGTGCCACCAGCTCCTCCCTAGCGGGGCTCACAGATACGCAGTATTTT
TRBJ2-1 | TRBD2 | - | TRBV5-4 | CASSTSGTSGRDEQFF | TGTGCCAGCAGCACATCCGGGACTAGCGGGAGGGATGAGCAGTTCTTC
TRBJ1-6 | - | - | TRBV14 | CASSQEWGAYNSPLHF | TGTGCCAGCAGCCAAGAGTGGGGGGCCTATAATTCACCCCTCCACTTT
TRBJ2-7 | - | - | TRBV28 | CASAPGRVVPEQYF | TGTGCCAGCGCCCCGGGTAGGGTGGTCCCCGAGCAGTACTTC
TRBJ2-1 | - | - | TRBV11-3 | CASSLDFGAYNEQFF | TGTGCCAGCAGCTTAGATTTTGGGGCCTACAATGAGCAGTTCTTC
TRBJ1-2 | TRBD1 | - | TRBV18 | CASSPAGGQRSHGYTF | TGTGCCAGCTCACCGGCAGGGGGGCAACGAAGCCATGGCTACACCTTC
TRBJ2-1 | - | once | TRBV13 | CASSPRASSSYNEQFF | TGTGCCAGCAGCCCTAGGGCGAGTAGCTCCTACAATGAGCAGTTCTTC